The 32 T cell receptor beta chains presented below share a single source sample, sequenced in a study of T-cell memory formation after mild COVID-19. One entry per CDR3 protein results from TCRdb running MiXCR on the 5' RACE reads. The data show a few hundred thousand distinct CDR3 sequences, with roughly an eighth seen just once and roughly 22% held by the top ten. Sequencing input: PBMCs or a T cell subset sorted from them (not recorded which). The receptors here all came from a young man who had mild COVID-19 (a few samples of this study predate the infection). Cell type and time point are not known.

This chain links TRBV15 with TRBJ2-2; a possible D gene is TRBD2 (6 bases). Germline values: CDR1 LNHNV, CDR2 YYDKDF (reference sequence). The length of the CDR3 is 18 residues. V dropped 3 bases and J dropped 6 bases, with 23 bases sitting between them. The CDR3 is CATSSTALGEADSGELFF. The CDR3 coding sequence is TGTGCCACCAGCAGCACCGCGCTGGGGGAGGCTGACTCCGGGGAGCTGTTTTTT.

At least ten counts were recorded for this clonotype. V usage is TRBV11-2 and J usage is TRBJ2-2, with D hard to call. The CDR3 spans 13 residues. Germline assignment: CDR1 SGHAT and CDR2 FQNNGV. V lost 0 bases to trimming and J lost 7 bases, with 6 bases between them. The CDR3 protein is CASSLEVFGELFF. Here the CDR3 DNA reads TGTGCCAGCAGCTTAGAGGTTTTCGGGGAGCTGTTTTTT. The complete variable domain, with remaining parts taken from reference TRBV11-2 and TRBJ2-2, reads EAGVAQSPRYKIIEKRQSVAFWCNPISGHATLYWYQQILGQGPKLLIQFQNNGVVDDSQLPKDRFSAERLKGVDSTLKIQPAKLEDSAVYLCASSLEVFGELFFGEGSRLTVL.

As concerns this clonotype: An end of the junction differs from the germline gene, which may be a read error. The gene calls are TRBV24-1 and TRBJ1-3; D gene uncertain. The CDR3 consists of 15 residues. Germline V CDR1 and CDR2: KGHDR, SFDVKD. This CDR3 reads CATSSPGEAGNAIYF. As DNA, the CDR3 is TGTGCCACCAGTTCGCCGGGAGAGGCTGGAAACGCCATATATTTT.

V gene TRBV10-3 combines with J gene TRBJ2-1; 8 nucleotides align to TRBD2. V shed 4 bases, J shed 8 bases, and the junction held 10 bases outside the gene matches. The germline CDR1 and CDR2 sequences are ENHRY and SYGVKD. This CDR3 has 15 residues. Written as DNA, the CDR3 is TGTGCCATCAGTGGACCGGGACTAGTAACCGATGAGCAGTTCTTC. Residues: CAISGPGLVTDEQFF.

The chain is built from TRBV5-6 and TRBJ2-3, with 8 bases that match TRBD2. Germline CDR1 and CDR2: SGHDT and YYEEEE. The CDR3 spans 18 residues. The J segment lost 1 base and the V segment lost 1 base, leaving 11 bases of the junction unmatched. CDR3 sequence: CASSLLSALRGGTDTQYF. The DNA for the CDR3 is TGTGCCAGCAGCTTGCTTTCCGCCCTGCGGGGGGGCACAGATACGCAGTATTTT. Full variable domain (remainder filled in from reference TRBV5-6 and TRBJ2-3): DAGVTQSPTHLIKTRGQQVTLRCSPKSGHDTVSWYQQALGQGPQFIFQYYEEEERQRGNFPDRFSGHQFPNYSSELNVNALLLGDSALYLCASSLLSALRGGTDTQYFGPGTRLTVL.

This clonotype has only a few counts. The chain carries TRBV7-2 and TRBJ2-3; D unclear. In germline, CDR1 is SGHTA, CDR2 FQGNSA. The CDR3 sequence is 16 residues long. Trimming left V 7 bases short and J 3 bases short, with 20 bases between. CDR3: CASNKGPANPTDTQYF. In DNA form, the CDR3 reads TGTGCCAGCAACAAAGGCCCAGCGAACCCTACAGATACGCAGTATTTT.

This clonotype came up many times. The rearrangement uses TRBV7-2 and TRBJ1-6, with 8 bases lining up with TRBD1. CDR1 SGHTA and CDR2 FQGNSA come from the germline V gene. The length of the CDR3 is 14 residues. The V and J ends lost 5 bases and 12 bases, in that order; junction bases with no gene match: 9. As DNA, the CDR3 is TGTGCCAGCAGCCTGGTTGGGACAGGACTACCCCTCCACTTT. As protein: CASSLVGTGLPLHF.

The V and J genes are TRBV6-2 or TRBV6-3 and TRBJ1-1, with a weak D call TRBD1 (6 bases). Trimming pared 5 bases from V and 4 bases from J, leaving 14 bases between. Germline CDR1 and CDR2: MNHEY and SVGEGT. The CDR3 extends over 14 amino acids. CDR3 DNA sequence: TGTGCCAGCAGTCGCGACGGACAGATCACTGAAGCTTTCTTT. Encoded protein: CASSRDGQITEAFF.

The genes are TRBV20-1 and TRBJ1-5; no clear D gene. The CDR3 length is 13 residues. CDR1 and CDR2 (germline): DFQATT, SNEGSKA (reference sequence). V was cut by 3 bases and J by 2 bases, with 8 bases left in between. Written as DNA, the CDR3 is TGCAGTGCTAGGTTCAGTCGCAATCAGCCCCAGCATTTT. This translates into CSARFSRNQPQHF.

This clonotype was counted at least ten times. The chain recombines TRBV27 with TRBJ2-7; TRBD2 might be the D (5 bases). The V end lost 1 base, the J end lost 0 bases, and 13 bases lay between the germline ends. Germline V CDR1 and CDR2: MNHEY, SMNVEV (reference sequence). CDR3 length: 16 amino acids. The CDR3 spells CASSLWASSSSYEQYF. The DNA for the CDR3 is TGTGCCAGCAGTTTATGGGCTAGCTCCAGCTCCTACGAGCAGTACTTC.

This clonotype was detected only a few times. The J gene is TRBJ2-1, the V gene TRBV10-3; D is unclear. The CDR3 spans 15 residues. From germline, CDR1 is ENHRY and CDR2 SYGVKD. Trimming shortened V by 0 bases and J by 8 bases, and 14 bases separated the two germline ends. The CDR3 nucleotides are TGTGCCATCAGTGAGTCGATCCAGAGGAAGGATGAGCAGTTCTTC. Its translation is CAISESIQRKDEQFF.

This clonotype has just a few counts. V and J are TRBV15 and TRBJ1-5, with D tentatively TRBD1 (6 bases). Germline CDR1 reads LNHNV; CDR2 reads YYDKDF (reference sequence). Trimming pared 1 base from V and 9 bases from J, leaving 16 bases between. This CDR3 has 15 amino acids. CDR3 region: CATSRGGQGLWPQHF. DNA for the CDR3: TGTGCCACCAGCAGAGGGGGGCAGGGCCTCTGGCCCCAGCATTTT.

The chain has TRBV5-1 and TRBJ2-3, with D possibly called TRBD1 or TRBD2 (6 bases each). This CDR3 is 14 amino acids long. The ends were cut back, 6 bases at V and 2 bases at J, with 13 bases in the middle. Germline values: CDR1 SGHRS, CDR2 YFSETQ. The CDR3 nucleotides are TGCGCCAGCATACCGGGGGCCCACACAGATACGCAGTATTTT. Protein: CASIPGAHTDTQYF.

This rearrangement joins TRBV5-1 to TRBJ1-1, with 8 positions matching TRBD1. The V gene's germline CDR1 is SGHRS and CDR2 YFSETQ. Trimming took 4 bases from V and 5 from J; bases not matched to a gene: 13. The CDR3 sequence is 16 residues long. DNA for the CDR3: TGCGCCAGCAGCGACCGGACAGGGCTAGATAGGACTGAAGCTTTCTTT. It is translated as CASSDRTGLDRTEAFF.

This clonotype was detected a few times. V is TRBV6-5 and J is TRBJ2-3; D is unresolved. The V end lost 5 bases, the J end lost 2 bases, and 14 bases lay between the germline ends. This CDR3 contains 15 residues. The germline V gene encodes CDR1 MNHEY and CDR2 SVGAGI. The CDR3 protein is CASSPPSVATDTQYF. DNA of the CDR3: TGTGCCAGCAGTCCCCCGAGCGTTGCCACAGATACGCAGTATTTT.

The chain couples TRBV5-5 to TRBJ1-3, with TRBD1 identical over 8 bases. Trimming took 7 bases from V and 7 from J; bases not matched to a gene: 16. Germline V gene data show CDR1 as SGHKS and CDR2 as YYEKEE (reference sequence). This CDR3 contains 16 residues. CDR3 region: CASRSTGGGTGNTIYF. Here the CDR3 DNA reads TGTGCCAGCCGATCAACAGGGGGAGGAACGGGTAACACCATATATTTT.

This clonotype occurred a few times. V gene TRBV7-6 combines with J gene TRBJ2-5; TRBD1 aligns across 8 bases. V lost 1 base and J lost 3; bases outside the gene matches: 4. The germline gives CDR1 SGHVS, CDR2 FNYEAQ. The CDR3 loop spans 15 amino acids. In DNA, the CDR3 is TGTGCCAGCAGCTTAGGCCTGACAGGGGAAGAGACCCAGTACTTC. Its translation: CASSLGLTGEETQYF.

This clonotype was counted between two and nine times. The chain is built from TRBV7-9 and TRBJ1-1; D may be TRBD1 (6 bases). Looked up from germline, CDR1 is SEHNR and CDR2 is FQNEAQ (reference sequence). The CDR3 consists of 15 residues. Trimming left V 5 bases short and J 1 base short, with 14 bases between. The CDR3 region is CASSPFGQPNTEAFF. DNA for the CDR3: TGTGCCAGCAGCCCCTTCGGACAGCCGAACACTGAAGCTTTCTTT.

This clonotype was observed a handful of times. The rearrangement uses TRBV28 and TRBJ2-5; TRBD2 might be the D (6 bases). Germline values: CDR1 MDHEN, CDR2 SYDVKM. CDR3 length: 12 amino acids. The CDR3 sequence is CATRGTRETQYF. The DNA of the CDR3 is TGTGCTACCCGGGGGACCAGGGAGACCCAGTACTTC.

In this sample, this clonotype turned up many times. The chain combines TRBV20-1 with TRBJ2-3; the D is unclear. The CDR3 consists of 14 residues. Germline V gene sequence: CDR1 DFQATT, CDR2 SNEGSKA (reference sequence). Trimming stripped 0 bases from V and 1 base from J, with 8 bases between. The CDR3 loop is CSARDAAGTDTQYF. CDR3 coding DNA: TGCAGTGCTAGAGATGCGGCAGGCACAGATACGCAGTATTTT.

This clonotype was seen a few times. The rearrangement links TRBV7-9 to TRBJ2-2; TRBD2 matches 10 bases. In germline, CDR1 is SEHNR, CDR2 FQNEAQ (reference sequence). CDR3 length: 16 amino acids. The junction had 7 bases not matched to a gene; V was cut back by 5 bases and J by 4 bases. The CDR3 here is CASSPGLAASTGELFF. CDR3 nucleotide sequence: TGTGCCAGCAGCCCCGGACTAGCGGCTTCCACCGGGGAGCTGTTTTTT.

The genes are TRBV27 and TRBJ2-1, with 8 bases fitting TRBD1. The CDR3 is made up of 15 amino acids. The V segment lost 1 base and the J segment 8 bases; nucleotides outside the gene matches: 7. Per germline, CDR1 MNHEY and CDR2 SMNVEV (reference sequence). The CDR3 region has the DNA TGTGCCAGCAGTTTATTGCCCGGACAGGGCGATGAGCAGTTCTTC. It encodes CASSLLPGQGDEQFF.

This clonotype was detected a few times. This chain joins TRBV27 and TRBJ2-1; 15 nucleotides align to TRBD2. There are 18 residues in the CDR3. The V and J ends lost 6 bases and 2 bases, in that order; junction bases with no gene match: 8. The germline V gene encodes CDR1 MNHEY and CDR2 SMNVEV (reference sequence). CDR3 region: CASSPRTSGGAPYNEQFF. The DNA for the CDR3 is TGTGCCAGCAGCCCCCGGACTAGCGGGGGGGCACCCTACAATGAGCAGTTCTTC.

V and J are TRBV7-6 and TRBJ2-1; D may correspond to TRBD1 or TRBD2 (5 bases each). Trimming took off 6 bases at V and 5 bases at J, with 20 bases between the two ends. The CDR3 contains 16 residues. Germline lookup yields CDR1 SGHVS and CDR2 FNYEAQ. DNA for the CDR3: TGTGCCAGCAGTTTGGTTGGGACGTCCCAACACAATGAGCAGTTCTTC. Its protein is CASSLVGTSQHNEQFF.

This clonotype showed up just a few times. The chain links TRBV30 to TRBJ1-1; 8 nucleotides match TRBD1. Germline CDR1 GTSNPN, CDR2 SVGIG (reference sequence). J lost 1 base, V lost 8 bases, and 9 bases had no gene match. The CDR3 extends over 14 amino acids. For the CDR3, the DNA is TGTGCCGGCTACAGGGGGAGGGCGAACACTGAAGCTTTCTTT. This encodes CAGYRGRANTEAFF.

The chain joins TRBV5-1 to TRBJ2-2; the D gene is possibly TRBD1 (6 bases). This CDR3 spans 15 amino acids. V lost 4 bases and J lost 3, with 13 bases in between. Per the germline V gene, CDR1 is SGHRS and CDR2 is YFSETQ. The CDR3 region has the DNA TGCGCCAGCAGCGTAGGCACAGGGTACACCGGGGAGCTGTTTTTT. It specifies CASSVGTGYTGELFF.

The chain is built from TRBV7-8 and TRBJ1-6; maybe TRBD1 (5 bases). Trimming pared 3 bases from V and 10 bases from J, leaving 16 bases between. Germline CDR1 and CDR2: SGHVS and FQNEAQ. This CDR3 is built from 15 residues. Here the CDR3 reads CASSFAGREGSPLHF. The CDR3, as DNA: TGTGCCAGCAGCTTTGCCGGCAGGGAGGGATCACCCCTCCACTTT.

This clonotype has a handful of counts. The V gene is TRBV20-1, the J gene TRBJ1-5; maybe TRBD1 (6 bases). The CDR3 is made up of 12 amino acids. V lost 5 bases to trimming and J lost 5 bases, with 10 bases between them. The V gene's germline CDR1 is DFQATT and CDR2 SNEGSKA (reference sequence). CDR3 DNA: TGCAGTGCTTGGGACACCTATCAGCCCCAGCATTTT. Translated, it gives CSAWDTYQPQHF.

This rearrangement joins TRBV7-8 to TRBJ1-5; D might be TRBD1 (5 bases). The ends were cut back, 5 bases at V and 5 bases at J, with 16 bases in the middle. Germline V gene sequence: CDR1 SGHVS, CDR2 FQNEAQ. This CDR3 has 15 amino acids. CDR3 region: CASSPFGTPDQPQHF. DNA for the CDR3: TGTGCCAGCAGCCCATTTGGGACCCCGGATCAGCCCCAGCATTTT.

The chain combines TRBV18 with TRBJ2-1; TRBD1 matches at 10 bases. Germline CDR1 is KGHSH and CDR2 is LQKENI. Trimming cost V 5 bases and J 4 bases; bases outside gene matches: 8. There are 16 residues in the CDR3. The CDR3 DNA reads TGTGCCAGCTCATCCAGAGGGGGACAGGGGTACAATGAGCAGTTCTTC. Its protein is CASSSRGGQGYNEQFF.

This clonotype was counted between two and nine times. The V and J genes are TRBV18 and TRBJ1-5; possibly TRBD1 for D (5 bases). Germline V CDR1 and CDR2: KGHSH, LQKENI. Trimming shortened V by 9 bases and J by 1 base, and 10 bases separated the two germline ends. The CDR3 runs 13 residues. CDR3 loop: CASARDSNQPQHF. CDR3 sequence (DNA): TGTGCCAGTGCCCGGGACAGCAATCAGCCCCAGCATTTT.

The V and J genes are TRBV7-9 and TRBJ2-1; D might be TRBD2 (7 bases). CDR3 length: 16 amino acids. The germline V gene has CDR1 SEHNR and CDR2 FQNEAQ (reference sequence). V gave up 6 bases and J gave up 8 bases, with 23 bases separating them. The CDR3 nucleotides are TGTGCCAGCAGTCTACCGCCGGGGGGCTCTAGCGATGAGCAGTTCTTC. Protein sequence: CASSLPPGGSSDEQFF.